The sequence of this T cell receptor (beta chain) was determined in a study of T cell changes during pregnancy in multiple sclerosis. CDR1 is SGHVS and CDR2 is FQNEAQ in the germline V gene. The CDR3 spans 15 residues. On this clone itself: One end of the junction does not line up with germline, which may come from a read error.

Measured with immunoSEQ multiplex PCR; TCRdb has only the in-frame clones, and not every one. The sample gives tens of thousands of clones, about 93% of which show up once; about 7% is in the top ten. Sequenced here: CD8+ T cells from peripheral blood mononuclear cells, sampled in the third trimester of pregnancy. The sequence was obtained from a female donor with multiple sclerosis, enrolled in a pregnancy study. The chain couples TRBV7-8 to TRBJ2-7; 10 nucleotides align to TRBD2. The CDR3 DNA is TGTGCCAGCAGTTTAGTGACTAGCGGGTCCTACGAGCAGTACTTC. Its translation is CASSLVTSGSYEQYF.